This TCR beta chain was observed in a study of metastatic and nonmetastatic thyroid tumors. Overall study: Comparison of repertoires was carried out across blood and tumor or nodule tissue from malignant and benign thyroid patients.

Thyroid surgery was preceded by no treatment in any patient. The ends were cut back, 6 bases at V and 8 bases at J, with 14 bases in the middle. The CDR3 covers 13 residues. The germline V gene encodes CDR1 LNHDA and CDR2 SQIVND (reference sequence). Points on this clone: As yet, its antigen is unknown.

The authors' processing: The study's classifier, a distant-metastasis tool for papillary thyroid cancer, was built using CDR3 differences across clinicopathological groups. TCRdb re-called the PCR reads through MiXCR. The V and J calls were not made by the authors but by TCRdb's processing. The sample carries tens of thousands of clones, approximately 15% recorded once. Whole-study results and caveats: Reported TCR beta diversity, measured in blood and tumor, was significantly higher for malignant thyroid tumors than for benign nodules.

The source of this sequence is a female donor with papillary thyroid cancer or a benign thyroid nodule (not recorded which). Some clones in this sample may be carry-over from other donors' samples. The rearrangement joins TRBV19 to TRBJ2-1; D may be TRBD1 (6 bases). The material sequenced was blood. The CDR3 sequence is CASRAGSGDEQFF. The CDR3 DNA reads as TGTGCCAGTAGGGCTGGGTCAGGGGATGAGCAGTTCTTC.